These 28 T cell receptor beta chains originate from one sample sequenced in a study of blood T cell repertoires in COVID-19. Method: immunoSEQ multiplex PCR; TCRdb's copy keeps in-frame clones and lacks some. Altogether 140,000 or so clones are present, over 75% being singletons, with the ten largest covering 1.7%. The specimen was peripheral blood. The receptor source for this set is a woman aged 50 to 60 with acute or convalescent COVID-19.

This clone was observed a few times. This sequence joins TRBV3-1 (or the pseudogene TRBV3-2) and TRBJ2-2, with 7 nucleotides matching TRBD1. The V gene's germline CDR1 is LGHDT and CDR2 YNNKEL (reference sequence). V shed 4 bases and J 4 bases; nucleotides not matched to a gene: 3. There are 14 residues in the CDR3. The CDR3 loop reads CASSRWDSTGELFF. CDR3 DNA sequence: TGTGCCAGCAGCCGGTGGGACAGCACCGGGGAGCTGTTTTTT.

CDR3 sequence: CASSVGQGRGYTF. The CDR3 DNA reads TGTGCCAGCAGCGTAGGACAGGGGAGGGGCTACACCTTC. The chain links TRBV9 to TRBJ1-2, with TRBD1 matching 8 bases. V lost 0 bases to trimming and J lost 8 bases; unmatched junction nucleotides: 3. This CDR3 has 13 amino acids. Germline CDR1 SGDLS, CDR2 YYNGEE.

The rearrangement uses TRBV9 and TRBJ2-1; TRBD2 aligns across 9 bases. This CDR3 has 15 amino acids. After removal of 4 bases from V and 5 bases from J, the junction contained 7 bases not matched to a gene. Germline CDR1 reads SGDLS; CDR2 reads YYNGEE. CDR3 sequence: CASSPRGGPNNEQFF. The CDR3 nucleotides are TGTGCCAGCAGCCCGCGGGGGGGACCGAACAATGAGCAGTTCTTC.

This rearrangement joins TRBV5-1 to TRBJ2-3; tentatively, D is TRBD1 (5 bases). The CDR3 is 13 amino acids. Germline V gene lookup returns CDR1 SGHRS and CDR2 YFSETQ. The V end lost 7 bases, the J end lost 0 bases, and 9 bases lay between the germline ends. The CDR3 here is CASEPGSTDTQYF. CDR3 in DNA: TGCGCCAGCGAACCAGGGAGCACAGATACGCAGTATTTT.

This clone was picked up one time. CDR3: CASSASPQGASTDTQYF. The CDR3, as DNA: TGTGCCAGCAGCGCAAGCCCACAGGGGGCCTCCACAGATACGCAGTATTTT. The V and J genes are TRBV9 and TRBJ2-3; 9 nucleotides line up with TRBD1. This CDR3 comprises 17 residues. Germline assignment: CDR1 SGDLS and CDR2 YYNGEE. The J segment lost 2 bases and the V segment lost 3 bases, leaving 10 bases of the junction unmatched.

This clone was picked up one time. The chain combines TRBV3-1 (or the pseudogene TRBV3-2) with TRBJ1-2; the D is unclear. The CDR3 length is 15 residues. Germline CDR1 reads LGHDT; CDR2 reads YNNKEL (reference sequence). Trimming pared 1 base from V and 1 base from J, leaving 10 bases between. CDR3 sequence (DNA): TGTGCCAGCAGCCAAGCCCGGGGAATTAACTATGGCTACACCTTC. Protein sequence: CASSQARGINYGYTF.

The J gene is TRBJ1-1, the V gene TRBV5-6; 8 nucleotides match TRBD1. The ends lost 4 bases at V and 0 bases at J; junction bases unmatched: 5. CDR1 is SGHDT, CDR2 YYEEEE, per germline. This CDR3 is built from 15 residues. The CDR3 here is CASSAGTGMNTEAFF. DNA for the CDR3: TGTGCCAGCAGCGCTGGGACAGGAATGAACACTGAAGCTTTCTTT.

The J gene is TRBJ2-7, the V gene TRBV20-1, with D possibly being TRBD2 (5 bases). This CDR3 is 13 amino acids long. The V gene lost 3 bases and the J gene lost 2 bases, with 11 bases spanning the gap. Per the germline V gene, CDR1 is DFQATT and CDR2 is SNEGSKA (reference sequence). DNA of the CDR3: TGCAGTGCTAGTCGTGTACTAGCCTACGAGCAGTACTTC. Its protein product is CSASRVLAYEQYF.

J is TRBJ2-6 and V is TRBV19, with 11 bases fitting TRBD1. The V gene end was trimmed by 5 bases and the J gene end by 11 bases; junction bases not matched to a gene: 5. Germline V gene sequence: CDR1 LNHDA, CDR2 SQIVND (reference sequence). This CDR3 comprises 14 residues. The CDR3 protein is CASSSRDRGYVLTF. CDR3 in DNA: TGTGCCAGTAGTTCCCGGGACAGGGGGTACGTCCTGACTTTC.

The genes are TRBV7-2 and TRBJ1-3; 7 bases align to TRBD1. CDR3 length: 15 amino acids. V dropped 1 base and J dropped 2; count of bases not matched to a gene: 2. The germline CDR1 and CDR2 sequences are SGHTA and FQGNSA. CDR3 coding DNA: TGTGCCAGCAGCTTAGGACAGGGACCTGGAAACACCATATATTTT. Protein sequence: CASSLGQGPGNTIYF.

This chain links TRBV6-5 with TRBJ1-4, with D possibly being TRBD1 (6 bases). From germline, CDR1 is MNHEY and CDR2 SVGAGI. The CDR3 runs 13 residues. Trimming took off 2 bases at V and 10 bases at J, with 11 bases between the two ends. Here the CDR3 DNA reads TGTGCCAGCAGTTACACCAGGGGTGGAAAACTGTTTTTT. Its translation is CASSYTRGGKLFF.

This chain joins TRBV18 and TRBJ2-5, with TRBD1 matching 9 bases. J gave up 5 bases and V 5 bases, and 12 bases lay outside the gene matches. Per germline, CDR1 KGHSH and CDR2 LQKENI. This CDR3 contains 16 residues. The CDR3 protein is CASSAGPGQGRETQYF. Here the CDR3 DNA reads TGTGCCAGCTCAGCGGGTCCTGGACAGGGGAGGGAGACCCAGTACTTC.

The chain uses TRBV7-9 and TRBJ1-2; 10 nucleotides agree with TRBD1. CDR3 length: 15 amino acids. Germline CDR1 SEHNR, CDR2 FQNEAQ (reference sequence). The V segment lost 5 bases and the J segment 3 bases; nucleotides outside the gene matches: 6. Here the CDR3 reads CASSLGQGFYYGYTF. In nucleotides, the CDR3 is TGTGCCAGCAGCCTGGGACAGGGGTTCTACTATGGCTACACCTTC. Complete variable domain (other parts from reference TRBV7-9 and TRBJ1-2): DTGVSQNPRHKITKRGQNVTFRCDPISEHNRLYWYRQTLGQGPEFLTYFQNEAQLEKSRLLSDRFSAERPKGSFSTLEIQRTEQGDSAMYLCASSLGQGFYYGYTFGSGTRLTVV.

This sequence joins TRBV27 and TRBJ1-1, with 7 bases matching TRBD1. The CDR3 consists of 14 residues. Germline V lookup: CDR1 MNHEY, CDR2 SMNVEV (reference sequence). The V gene end was trimmed by 2 bases and the J gene end by 6 bases; junction bases not matched to a gene: 6. DNA for the CDR3: TGTGCCAGCAGTTTAAGGACAGGCGGGGCTGAAGCTTTCTTT. It specifies CASSLRTGGAEAFF.

This clone has just a few counts. The V gene is TRBV18, the J gene TRBJ1-2; TRBD1 matches 8 bases. The V gene's germline CDR1 is KGHSH and CDR2 LQKENI. J gave up 6 bases and V 6 bases, and 6 bases lay outside the gene matches. The CDR3 spans 13 residues. The DNA for the CDR3 is TGTGCCAGCTCCGAGCAGGGGGCGCATGGCTACACCTTC. Translation gives CASSEQGAHGYTF. Full variable domain (outside the CDR3, taken from reference TRBV18 and TRBJ1-2): NAGVMQNPRHLVRRRGQEARLRCSPMKGHSHVYWYRQLPEEGLKFMVYLQKENIIDESGMPKERFSAEFPKEGPSILRIQQVVRGDSAAYFCASSEQGAHGYTFGSGTRLTVV.

J is TRBJ1-2 and V is TRBV4-1, with TRBD1 matching 10 bases. V was pared by 6 bases and J by 8 bases, with 9 bases of the junction left unmatched. This CDR3 is 14 amino acids long. Germline V gene sequence: CDR1 MGHRA, CDR2 YSYEKL. The CDR3 protein is CASRTGTGVEGYTF. In DNA form, the CDR3 reads TGCGCCAGCAGGACCGGGACAGGGGTCGAAGGCTACACCTTC.

This rearrangement joins TRBV5-1 to TRBJ1-6; D is undetermined. CDR3 length: 15 amino acids. CDR1 is SGHRS, CDR2 YFSETQ, per germline. V lost 4 bases and J 7 bases, leaving 15 bases between the germline ends. CDR3 DNA sequence: TGCGCCAGCAGCCTAGACTCCCCCGGGAATTCACCCCTCCACTTT. Translated: CASSLDSPGNSPLHF.

V and J are TRBV7-9 and TRBJ1-2; D remains unclear. The CDR3 length is 13 residues. The germline V gene has CDR1 SEHNR and CDR2 FQNEAQ (reference sequence). Between the trimmed V and J ends, which lost 2 bases and 4 bases, there was a span of 8 bases. DNA for the CDR3: TGTGCCAGCAGCTTACCGGGAATCTATGGCTACACCTTC. This gives the protein CASSLPGIYGYTF.

The chain links TRBV18 to TRBJ1-2, with D possibly matching TRBD1 (6 bases). Germline V gene data show CDR1 as KGHSH and CDR2 as LQKENI. The ends were cut back, 1 base at V and 5 bases at J, with 17 bases in the middle. CDR3 length: 16 amino acids. The CDR3 reads CASSPQSAGAEYGYTF. The CDR3 coding sequence is TGTGCCAGCTCACCACAATCTGCAGGGGCAGAGTATGGCTACACCTTC.

This clone has a single count. The chain is built from TRBV5-1 and TRBJ2-5; D is perhaps TRBD2 (5 bases). This CDR3 comprises 13 residues. In germline, CDR1 is SGHRS, CDR2 YFSETQ. Trimming took off 4 bases at V and 3 bases at J, with 10 bases between the two ends. CDR3 nucleotide sequence: TGCGCCAGCAGCGACGGAGGAGAAGAGACCCAGTACTTC. Protein sequence: CASSDGGEETQYF. The full variable domain, rest sourced from reference TRBV5-1 and TRBJ2-5, is KAGVTQTPRYLIKTRGQQVTLSCSPISGHRSVSWYQQTPGQGLQFLFEYFSETQRNKGNFPGRFSGRQFSNSRSEMNVSTLELGDSALYLCASSDGGEETQYFGPGTRLLVL.

V usage is TRBV4-2 and J usage is TRBJ1-1; 8 bases fit TRBD1. Germline assignment: CDR1 LGHNA and CDR2 YNFKEQ. The CDR3 extends over 15 amino acids. The V segment lost 4 bases and the J segment 6 bases; nucleotides outside the gene matches: 10. The CDR3 loop reads CASSPARTGRPEAFF. The CDR3 DNA follows: TGTGCCAGCAGCCCCGCCCGGACAGGGCGCCCTGAAGCTTTCTTT.

The genes are TRBV10-3 and TRBJ2-5, with 10 positions matching TRBD2. CDR3 length: 13 residues. Germline values: CDR1 ENHRY, CDR2 SYGVKD. Germline trimming cut 11 bases from V and 3 bases from J; bases unmatched to any gene: 6. CDR3: CAASSGSKETQYF. CDR3 sequence (DNA): TGTGCCGCCTCTAGCGGGAGTAAAGAGACCCAGTACTTC.

The chain links TRBV6-5 to TRBJ1-1, with 10 bases fitting TRBD1. Germline CDR1 MNHEY, CDR2 SVGAGI. V was pared by 7 bases and J by 5 bases, with 4 bases of the junction left unmatched. This CDR3 has 13 amino acids. CDR3 region: CASKRTGGTEAFF. The CDR3 DNA is TGTGCCAGCAAAAGGACAGGGGGAACTGAAGCTTTCTTT.

The chain joins TRBV4-1 to TRBJ2-1; D remains ambiguous. The CDR3 extends over 17 amino acids. Germline CDR1 is MGHRA and CDR2 is YSYEKL. The V end was cut by 0 bases, the J end by 3 bases, with 15 bases between. The CDR3 DNA sequence: TGCGCCAGCAGCCAAGATCCTTCTCGCCGGAGCTACAATGAGCAGTTCTTC. The encoded protein is CASSQDPSRRSYNEQFF.

The rearrangement joins TRBV6-6 to TRBJ1-2; 11 nucleotides line up with TRBD1. Looked up from germline, CDR1 is MNHNY and CDR2 is SVGAGI (reference sequence). Trimming cost V 4 bases and J 7 bases; bases outside gene matches: 11. This CDR3 has 16 residues. CDR3 DNA sequence: TGTGCCAGCAGTTCCTTCAGGCTAGGACAGGGGGCTGGCTACACCTTC. Translated, it gives CASSSFRLGQGAGYTF.

V usage is TRBV6-5 and J usage is TRBJ2-5; TRBD2 matches at 8 bases. Per germline, CDR1 MNHEY and CDR2 SVGAGI. The CDR3 is 13 amino acids. V trimming: 8 bases; J trimming: 5 bases; junction bases outside the gene matches: 7. The CDR3 loop reads CASGRERGETQYF. Here the CDR3 DNA reads TGTGCCAGCGGGCGGGAGCGGGGGGAGACCCAGTACTTC.

The chain has TRBV2 and TRBJ2-2; 7 bases map to TRBD1. V lost 5 bases to trimming and J lost 6 bases; unmatched junction nucleotides: 12. Germline V CDR1 and CDR2: SNHLY, FYNNEI. There are 16 residues in the CDR3. This CDR3 reads CASSKSIQGSPGELFF. The CDR3 DNA reads as TGTGCCAGCAGTAAATCCATACAGGGGTCGCCCGGGGAGCTGTTTTTT.

The table lists this clone with a few counts. The rearrangement joins TRBV5-1 to TRBJ1-1, with 7 bases aligning to TRBD1. Germline CDR1 is SGHRS and CDR2 is YFSETQ. The CDR3 runs 14 residues. The V and J ends lost 4 bases and 1 base, in that order; junction bases with no gene match: 4. DNA of the CDR3: TGCGCCAGCAGCGGTAGGACAGGGAACACTGAAGCTTTCTTT. Protein product: CASSGRTGNTEAFF.